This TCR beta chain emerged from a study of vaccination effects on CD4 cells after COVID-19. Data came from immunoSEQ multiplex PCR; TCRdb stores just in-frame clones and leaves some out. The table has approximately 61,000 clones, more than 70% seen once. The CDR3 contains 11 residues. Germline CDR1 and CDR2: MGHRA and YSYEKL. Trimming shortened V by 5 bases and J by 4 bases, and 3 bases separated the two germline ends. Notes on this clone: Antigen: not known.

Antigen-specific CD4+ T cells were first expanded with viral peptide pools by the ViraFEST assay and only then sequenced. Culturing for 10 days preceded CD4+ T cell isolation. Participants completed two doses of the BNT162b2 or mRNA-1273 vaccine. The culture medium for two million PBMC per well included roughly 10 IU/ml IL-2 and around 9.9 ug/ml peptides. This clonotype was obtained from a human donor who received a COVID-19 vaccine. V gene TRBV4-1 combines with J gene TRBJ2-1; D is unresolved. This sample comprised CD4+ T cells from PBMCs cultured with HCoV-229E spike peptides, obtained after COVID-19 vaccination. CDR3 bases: TGCGCCAGCAGCGCTTACAATGAGCAGTTCTTC. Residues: CASSAYNEQFF.